This T cell receptor beta chain was captured in a study of T cell repertoires in cytomegalovirus infection. The overall study: A matching HLA type, together with CMV infection, was signaled by public TCR beta signatures.

This clonotype was seen more than once but under ten times. As yet, its antigen is unknown. Via MiXCR, TCRdb re-called the reads, giving one row per CDR3 protein. Here the sample spans fewer than 550,000 distinct CDR3 sequences, approximately 25% being singletons. Study-wide results and caveats: Dominating the ex vivo response were TCR beta clonotypes that were CMV-specific and HLA-C-restricted. Frequencies of public TCR beta families were cumulated, and this identified carriers of CMV plus the relevant HLA.

The sequence was obtained from a human donor in good health (CMV status not recorded). Some clones in this sample may be carry-over from other donors' samples. Sequences were obtained from PBMCs.

This CDR3 is CASSRQEGEKLFF. The CDR3 DNA is TGCGCCAGCAGCCGACAGGAGGGGGAAAAACTGTTTTTT. The chain joins TRBV4-1 to TRBJ1-4, with D tentatively TRBD1 (6 bases). The CDR3 sequence is 13 residues long. Trimming removed 4 bases from V and 8 bases from J, with 11 bases in between. The germline gives CDR1 MGHRA, CDR2 YSYEKL.